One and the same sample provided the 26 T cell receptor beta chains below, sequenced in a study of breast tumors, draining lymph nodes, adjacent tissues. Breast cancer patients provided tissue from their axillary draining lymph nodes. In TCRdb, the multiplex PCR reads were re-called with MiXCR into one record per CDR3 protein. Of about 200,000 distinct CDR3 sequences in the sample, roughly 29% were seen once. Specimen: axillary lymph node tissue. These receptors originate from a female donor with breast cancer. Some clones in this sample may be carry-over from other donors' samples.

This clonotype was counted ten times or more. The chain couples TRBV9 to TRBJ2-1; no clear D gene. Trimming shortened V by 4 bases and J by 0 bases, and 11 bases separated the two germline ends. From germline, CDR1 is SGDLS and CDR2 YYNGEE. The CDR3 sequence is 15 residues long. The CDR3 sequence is CASSPGESSYNEQFF. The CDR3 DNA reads TGTGCCAGCAGCCCCGGAGAGTCCTCCTACAATGAGCAGTTCTTC.

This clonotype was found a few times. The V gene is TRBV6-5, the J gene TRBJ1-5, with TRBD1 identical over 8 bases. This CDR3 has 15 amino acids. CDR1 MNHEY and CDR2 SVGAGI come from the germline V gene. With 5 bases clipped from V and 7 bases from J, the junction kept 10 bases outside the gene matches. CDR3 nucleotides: TGTGCCAGCAGTCTAACAGGGGGGCGGCAGCAGCCCCAGCATTTT. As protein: CASSLTGGRQQPQHF.

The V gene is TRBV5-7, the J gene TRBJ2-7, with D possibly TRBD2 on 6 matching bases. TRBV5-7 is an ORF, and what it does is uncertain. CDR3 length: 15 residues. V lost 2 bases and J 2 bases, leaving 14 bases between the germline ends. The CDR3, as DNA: TGTGCCAGCAGCTTCGTGACCGGGAGAACCTACGAGCAGTACTTC. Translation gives CASSFVTGRTYEQYF.

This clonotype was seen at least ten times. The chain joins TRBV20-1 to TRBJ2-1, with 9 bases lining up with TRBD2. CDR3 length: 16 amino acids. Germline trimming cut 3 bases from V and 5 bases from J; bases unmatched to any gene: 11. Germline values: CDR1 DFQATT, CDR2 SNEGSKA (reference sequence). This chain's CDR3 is CSARRPMTSGNNEQFF. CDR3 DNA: TGCAGTGCTAGGAGGCCCATGACTAGCGGAAACAATGAGCAGTTCTTC.

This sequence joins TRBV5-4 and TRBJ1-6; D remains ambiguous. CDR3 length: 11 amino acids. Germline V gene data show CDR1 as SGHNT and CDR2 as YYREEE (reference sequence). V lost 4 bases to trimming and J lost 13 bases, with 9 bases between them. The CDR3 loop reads CASSRVGPLHF. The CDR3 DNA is TGTGCCAGCAGCAGGGTAGGGCCCCTCCACTTT.

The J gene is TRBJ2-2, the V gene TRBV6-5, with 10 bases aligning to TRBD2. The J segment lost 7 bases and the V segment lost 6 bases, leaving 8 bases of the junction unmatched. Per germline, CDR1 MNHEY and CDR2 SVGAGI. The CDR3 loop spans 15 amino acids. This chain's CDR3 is CASSLTSGNGGELFF. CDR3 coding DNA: TGTGCCAGCAGCCTCACTAGCGGGAATGGCGGGGAGCTGTTTTTT.

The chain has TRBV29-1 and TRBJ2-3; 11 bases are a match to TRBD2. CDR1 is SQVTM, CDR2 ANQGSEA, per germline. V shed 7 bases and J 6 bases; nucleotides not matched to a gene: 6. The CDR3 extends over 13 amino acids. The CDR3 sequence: CSGLAGGLDTQYF. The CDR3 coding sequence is TGCAGCGGCTTAGCGGGGGGGCTGGATACGCAGTATTTT.

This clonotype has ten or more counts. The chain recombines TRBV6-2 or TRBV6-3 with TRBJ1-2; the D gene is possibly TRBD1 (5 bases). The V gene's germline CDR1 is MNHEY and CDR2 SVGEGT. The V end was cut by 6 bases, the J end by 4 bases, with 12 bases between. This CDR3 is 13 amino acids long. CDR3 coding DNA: TGTGCCAGCAGAATGGGGGTTGGCTATGGCTACACCTTC. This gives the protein CASRMGVGYGYTF.

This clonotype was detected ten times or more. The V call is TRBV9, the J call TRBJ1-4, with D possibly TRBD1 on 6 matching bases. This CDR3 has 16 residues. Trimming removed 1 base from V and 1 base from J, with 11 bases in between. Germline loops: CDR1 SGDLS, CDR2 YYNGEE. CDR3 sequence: CASSVSSRGTNEKLFF. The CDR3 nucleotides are TGTGCCAGCAGCGTATCCTCCAGGGGAACTAATGAAAAACTGTTTTTT.

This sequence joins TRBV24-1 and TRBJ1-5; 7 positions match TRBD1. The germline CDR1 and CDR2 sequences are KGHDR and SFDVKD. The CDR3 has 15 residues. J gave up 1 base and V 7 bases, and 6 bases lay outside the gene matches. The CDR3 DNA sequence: TGTGCCACCAGCCACCGGACAGGAAGCAATCAGCCCCAGCATTTT. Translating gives CATSHRTGSNQPQHF.

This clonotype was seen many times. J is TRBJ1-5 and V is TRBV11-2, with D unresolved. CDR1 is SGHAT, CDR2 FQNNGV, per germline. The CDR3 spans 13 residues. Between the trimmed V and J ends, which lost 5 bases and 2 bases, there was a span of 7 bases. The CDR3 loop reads CASSQSGNQPQHF. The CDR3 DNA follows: TGTGCCAGCAGCCAGTCTGGCAATCAGCCCCAGCATTTT.

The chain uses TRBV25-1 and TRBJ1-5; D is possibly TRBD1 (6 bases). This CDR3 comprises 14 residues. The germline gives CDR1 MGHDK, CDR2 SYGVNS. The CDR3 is CARDWGGPGQPQHF. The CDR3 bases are TGTGCTAGAGATTGGGGGGGGCCCGGTCAGCCCCAGCATTTT.

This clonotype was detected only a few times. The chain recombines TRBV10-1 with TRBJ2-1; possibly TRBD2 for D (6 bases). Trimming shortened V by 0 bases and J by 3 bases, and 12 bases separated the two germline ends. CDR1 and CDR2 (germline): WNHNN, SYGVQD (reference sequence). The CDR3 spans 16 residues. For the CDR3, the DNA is TGCGCCAGCAGTGAGTCGGAGGGGCGCATCTACAATGAGCAGTTCTTC. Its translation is CASSESEGRIYNEQFF.

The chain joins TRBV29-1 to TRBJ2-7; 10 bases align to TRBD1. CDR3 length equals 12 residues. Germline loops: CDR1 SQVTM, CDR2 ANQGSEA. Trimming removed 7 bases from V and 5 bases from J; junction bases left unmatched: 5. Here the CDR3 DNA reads TGCAGCGCGGAGACAGGGGGCCACGAGCAGTACTTC. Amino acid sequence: CSAETGGHEQYF.

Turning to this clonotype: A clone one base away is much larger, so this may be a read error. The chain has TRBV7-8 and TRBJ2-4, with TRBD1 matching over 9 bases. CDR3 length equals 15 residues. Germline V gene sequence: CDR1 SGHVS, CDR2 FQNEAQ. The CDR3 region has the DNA TGTGCCAGCAGCATAACCGGGACAGGGCAAAACATTCAGCACTTC. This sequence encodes CASSITGTGQNIQHF.

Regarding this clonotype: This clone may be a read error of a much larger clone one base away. CDR3 protein: CASSLVPGAGYHNEQFF. The CDR3 DNA follows: TGTGCCAGCAGCTTAGTCCCAGGGGCGGGCTATCACAATGAGCAGTTCTTC. The chain couples TRBV11-2 to TRBJ2-1; a possible D gene is TRBD1 (6 bases). The V gene's germline CDR1 is SGHAT and CDR2 FQNNGV. Trimming took 1 base from V and 5 from J, leaving 18 bases between them. CDR3 length equals 17 residues.

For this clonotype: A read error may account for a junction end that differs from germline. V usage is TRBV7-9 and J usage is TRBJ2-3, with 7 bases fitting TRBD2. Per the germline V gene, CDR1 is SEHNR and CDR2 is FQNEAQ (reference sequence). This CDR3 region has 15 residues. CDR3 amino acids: CASSLAGAHTDTQYF. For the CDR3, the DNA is TGCGCCAGCAGCTTGGCGGGAGCCCACACAGATACGCAGTATTTT.

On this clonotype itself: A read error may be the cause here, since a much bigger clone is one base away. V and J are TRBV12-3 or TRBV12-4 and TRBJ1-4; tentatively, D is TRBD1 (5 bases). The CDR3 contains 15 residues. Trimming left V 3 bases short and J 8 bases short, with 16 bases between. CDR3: CASSFDLGGNEKLFF. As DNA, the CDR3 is TGTGCCAGCAGTTTCGATCTCGGGGGGAACGAAAAACTGTTTTTT.

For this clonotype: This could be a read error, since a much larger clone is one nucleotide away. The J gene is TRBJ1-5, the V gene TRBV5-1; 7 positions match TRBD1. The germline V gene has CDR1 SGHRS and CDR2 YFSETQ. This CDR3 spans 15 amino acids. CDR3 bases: TGTGCCAGCAGCTTAGATAGACAGGGCCACCAGCCCCAGCATTTT. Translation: CASSLDRQGHQPQHF.

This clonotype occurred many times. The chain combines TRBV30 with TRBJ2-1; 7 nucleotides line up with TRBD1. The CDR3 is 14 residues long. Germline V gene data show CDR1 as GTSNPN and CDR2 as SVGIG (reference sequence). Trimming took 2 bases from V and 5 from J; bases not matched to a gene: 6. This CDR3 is CAWSTHRGHNEQFF. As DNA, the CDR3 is TGTGCCTGGAGTACCCACAGGGGCCACAATGAGCAGTTCTTC.

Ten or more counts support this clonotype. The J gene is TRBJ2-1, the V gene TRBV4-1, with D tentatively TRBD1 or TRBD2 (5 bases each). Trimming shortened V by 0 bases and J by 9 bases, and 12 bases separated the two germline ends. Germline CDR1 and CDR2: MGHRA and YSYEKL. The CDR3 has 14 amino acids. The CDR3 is CASSQEGPRGEQFF. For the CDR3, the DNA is TGCGCCAGCAGCCAAGAGGGACCGAGAGGTGAGCAGTTCTTC.

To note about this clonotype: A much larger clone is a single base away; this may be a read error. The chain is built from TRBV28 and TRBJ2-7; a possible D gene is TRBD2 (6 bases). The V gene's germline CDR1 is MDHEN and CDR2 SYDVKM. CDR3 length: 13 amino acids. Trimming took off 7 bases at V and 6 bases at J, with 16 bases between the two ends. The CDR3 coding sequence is TGTGCCAGCATTTCGGGACTCACCTGCGAGCAGTACTTC. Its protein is CASISGLTCEQYF.

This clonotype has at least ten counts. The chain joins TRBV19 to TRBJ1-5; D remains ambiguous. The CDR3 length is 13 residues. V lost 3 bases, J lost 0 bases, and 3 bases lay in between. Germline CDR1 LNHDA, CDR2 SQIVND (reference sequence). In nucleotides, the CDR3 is TGTGCCAGTAGTATGGGTAGCAATCAGCCCCAGCATTTT. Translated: CASSMGSNQPQHF.

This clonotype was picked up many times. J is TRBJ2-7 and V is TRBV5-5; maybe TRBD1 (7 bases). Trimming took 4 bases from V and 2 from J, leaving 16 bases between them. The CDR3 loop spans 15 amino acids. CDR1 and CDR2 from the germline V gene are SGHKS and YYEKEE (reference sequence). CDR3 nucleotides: TGTGCCAGCAGCCCGAGGCAGGGGGGAACCTACGAGCAGTACTTC. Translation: CASSPRQGGTYEQYF.

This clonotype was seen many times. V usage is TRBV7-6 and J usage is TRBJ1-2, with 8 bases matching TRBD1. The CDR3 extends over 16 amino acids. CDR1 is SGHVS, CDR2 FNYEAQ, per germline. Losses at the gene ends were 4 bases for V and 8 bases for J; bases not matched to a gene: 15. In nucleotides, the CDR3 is TGTGCCAGCAGCTCGGGGACAGGTATTTTAGCGGACGGCTACACCTTC. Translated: CASSSGTGILADGYTF.

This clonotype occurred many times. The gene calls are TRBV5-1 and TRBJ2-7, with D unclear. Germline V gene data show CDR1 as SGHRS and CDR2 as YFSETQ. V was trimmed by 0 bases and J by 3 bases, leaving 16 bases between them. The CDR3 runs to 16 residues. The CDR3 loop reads CASSLGWSSGIYEQYF. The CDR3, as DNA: TGCGCCAGCAGCTTGGGATGGAGTTCTGGCATCTACGAGCAGTACTTC.